Reported below is one T cell receptor (beta chain). Using immunoSEQ multiplex PCR, the repertoire was profiled, and TCRdb retains in-frame clones only, with some absent. The data contain roughly 200,000 clones, roughly 77% of them singletons. CDR1 is SGHRS and CDR2 is YFSETQ in the germline V gene. This CDR3 is 17 amino acids long. After removal of 4 bases from V and 6 bases from J, the junction contained 11 bases not matched to a gene. The data belong to a study of cytotoxic CD8 clonotypes in ibrutinib-treated CLL. Sequencing used PBMCs, obtained after 12 months of ibrutinib treatment. The gene calls are TRBV5-1 and TRBJ2-3, with 13 nucleotides matching TRBD2. The clonotype originates from a human donor with chronic lymphocytic leukemia. CDR3 protein: CASSLPKLAGGKDTQYF. The CDR3 nucleotides are TGCGCCAGCAGCCTCCCTAAACTAGCGGGGGGGAAGGATACGCAGTATTTT.